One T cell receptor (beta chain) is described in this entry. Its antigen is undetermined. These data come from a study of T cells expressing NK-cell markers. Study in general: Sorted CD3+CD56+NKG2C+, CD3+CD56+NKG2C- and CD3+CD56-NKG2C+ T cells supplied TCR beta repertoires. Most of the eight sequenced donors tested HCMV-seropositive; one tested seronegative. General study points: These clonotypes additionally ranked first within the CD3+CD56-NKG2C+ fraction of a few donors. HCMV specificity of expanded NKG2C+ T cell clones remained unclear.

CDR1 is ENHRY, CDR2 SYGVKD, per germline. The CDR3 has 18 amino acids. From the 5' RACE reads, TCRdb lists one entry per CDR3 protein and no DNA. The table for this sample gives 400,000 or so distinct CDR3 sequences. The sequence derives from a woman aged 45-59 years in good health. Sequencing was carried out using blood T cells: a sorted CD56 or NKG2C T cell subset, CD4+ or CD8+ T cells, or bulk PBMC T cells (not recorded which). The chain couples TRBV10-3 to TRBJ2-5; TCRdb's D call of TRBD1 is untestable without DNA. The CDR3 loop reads CAISEGTSGKGSGETQYF.